This T cell receptor (beta chain) was captured in a study of lymphopenia after photon versus proton radiotherapy. A remark on this clone: Its antigen is unidentified.

Points from the study as a whole: Proton therapy kept repertoires fairly stable, unlike photons, which gained effector/memory cells. Authors raise, but do not show, better survival with proton therapy. Post-nadir TCR diversity decline inversely tracked overall survival among those who died. After the lymphocyte nadir, photon-treated repertoires showed oligoclonal expansion, especially of CD8+ Temra cells.

The method was immunoSEQ multiplex PCR; TCRdb's version includes in-frame clones alone and lacks a portion of them. The repertoire holds about 12,000 clones, with roughly 90% as singletons. Specimen: peripheral blood, collected from a patient treated with proton-based radiotherapy. This sequence originates from a man aged 60-69 years with pancreatic cancer.

The CDR3 sequence: CASSLEPATYEQYF. DNA for the CDR3: TGTGCCAGCAGCTTAGAACCAGCGACCTACGAGCAGTACTTC. The genes are TRBV5-5 and TRBJ2-7; D is uncertain. V dropped 2 bases and J dropped 2 bases, with 11 bases sitting between them. This CDR3 region has 14 residues. CDR1 is SGHKS, CDR2 YYEKEE, per germline (reference sequence).